This TCR beta chain was identified during a study of blood T cell repertoires in COVID-19. Germline values: CDR1 MNHEY, CDR2 SVGAGI. Trimming took 5 bases from V and 0 from J, leaving 11 bases between them. CDR3 length equals 14 residues. Data came from immunoSEQ multiplex PCR; TCRdb stores just in-frame clones and leaves some out. The table records about 59,000 clones, about 72% of them present only once. Sequenced material: peripheral blood. The source is a man older than 75 with acute or convalescent COVID-19. The rearrangement links TRBV6-5 to TRBJ2-7; possible D gene TRBD2, 6 bases. The CDR3, as DNA: TGTGCCAGCAGTACCGGGCGGGGCTCCTACGAGCAGTACTTC. It specifies CASSTGRGSYEQYF.